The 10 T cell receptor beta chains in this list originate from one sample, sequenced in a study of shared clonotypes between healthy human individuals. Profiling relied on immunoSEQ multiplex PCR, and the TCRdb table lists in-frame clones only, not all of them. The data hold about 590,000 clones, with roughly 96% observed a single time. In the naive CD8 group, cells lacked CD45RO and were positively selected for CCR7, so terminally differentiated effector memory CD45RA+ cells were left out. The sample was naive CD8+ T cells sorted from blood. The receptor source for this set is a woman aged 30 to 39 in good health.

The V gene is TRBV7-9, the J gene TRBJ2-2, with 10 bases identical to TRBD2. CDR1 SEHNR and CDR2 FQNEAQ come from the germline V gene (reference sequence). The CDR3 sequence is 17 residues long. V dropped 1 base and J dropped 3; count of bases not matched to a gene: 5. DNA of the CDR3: TGTGCCAGCAGCTTAGTCCTAGCGGGAGTGGACACCGGGGAGCTGTTTTTT. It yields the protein CASSLVLAGVDTGELFF.

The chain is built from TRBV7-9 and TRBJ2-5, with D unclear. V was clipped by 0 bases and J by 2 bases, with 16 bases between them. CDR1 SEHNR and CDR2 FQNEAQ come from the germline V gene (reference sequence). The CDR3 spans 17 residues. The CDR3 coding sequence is TGTGCCAGCAGCTTAGCTTCCCCCGAGCCCAGACAAGAGACCCAGTACTTC. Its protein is CASSLASPEPRQETQYF.

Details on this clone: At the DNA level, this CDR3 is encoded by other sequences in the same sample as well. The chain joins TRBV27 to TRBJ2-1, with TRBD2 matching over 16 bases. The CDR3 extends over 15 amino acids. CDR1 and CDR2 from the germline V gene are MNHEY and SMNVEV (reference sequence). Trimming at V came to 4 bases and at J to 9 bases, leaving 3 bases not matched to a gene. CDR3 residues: CASSSGTSGRGEQFF. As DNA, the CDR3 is TGTGCCAGCAGTTCGGGGACTAGCGGGAGGGGTGAGCAGTTCTTC.

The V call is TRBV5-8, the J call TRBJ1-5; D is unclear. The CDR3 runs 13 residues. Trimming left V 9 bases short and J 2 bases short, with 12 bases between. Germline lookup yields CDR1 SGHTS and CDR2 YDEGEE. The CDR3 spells CATLGRGNQPQHF. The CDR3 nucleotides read TGTGCCACTTTGGGGAGAGGCAATCAGCCCCAGCATTTT.

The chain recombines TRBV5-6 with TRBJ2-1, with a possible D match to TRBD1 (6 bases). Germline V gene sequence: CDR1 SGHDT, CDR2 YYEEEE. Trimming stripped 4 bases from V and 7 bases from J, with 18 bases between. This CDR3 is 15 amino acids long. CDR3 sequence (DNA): TGTGCCAGCAGCGCATTAACAGAGGGGGAGAATGAGCAGTTCTTC. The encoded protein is CASSALTEGENEQFF. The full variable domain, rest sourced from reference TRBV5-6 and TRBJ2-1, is DAGVTQSPTHLIKTRGQQVTLRCSPKSGHDTVSWYQQALGQGPQFIFQYYEEEERQRGNFPDRFSGHQFPNYSSELNVNALLLGDSALYLCASSALTEGENEQFFGPGTRLTVL.

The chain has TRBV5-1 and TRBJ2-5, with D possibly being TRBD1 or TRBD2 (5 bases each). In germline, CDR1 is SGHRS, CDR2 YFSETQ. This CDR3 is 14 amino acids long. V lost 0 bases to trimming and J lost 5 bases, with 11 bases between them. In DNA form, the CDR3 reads TGCGCCAGCAGCTTGGTAGGGACGTGGGAGACCCAGTACTTC. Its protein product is CASSLVGTWETQYF. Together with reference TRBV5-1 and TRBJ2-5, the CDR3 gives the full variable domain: KAGVTQTPRYLIKTRGQQVTLSCSPISGHRSVSWYQQTPGQGLQFLFEYFSETQRNKGNFPGRFSGRQFSNSRSEMNVSTLELGDSALYLCASSLVGTWETQYFGPGTRLLVL.

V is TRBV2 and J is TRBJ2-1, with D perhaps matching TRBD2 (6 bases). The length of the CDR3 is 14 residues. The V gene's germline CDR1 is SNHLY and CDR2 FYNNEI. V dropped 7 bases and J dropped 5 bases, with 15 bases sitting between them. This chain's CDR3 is CASTPAAGHNEQFF. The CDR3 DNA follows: TGTGCCAGCACCCCCGCCGCGGGGCACAATGAGCAGTTCTTC.

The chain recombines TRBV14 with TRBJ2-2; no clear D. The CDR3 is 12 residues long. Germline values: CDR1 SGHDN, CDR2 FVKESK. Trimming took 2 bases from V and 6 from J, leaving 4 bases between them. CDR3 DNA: TGTGCCAGCAGCCAATTTCCCGGGGAGCTGTTTTTT. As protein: CASSQFPGELFF.

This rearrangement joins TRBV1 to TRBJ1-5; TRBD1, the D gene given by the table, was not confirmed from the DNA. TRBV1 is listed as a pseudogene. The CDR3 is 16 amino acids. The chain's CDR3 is CTSSQAPEGDCQPQHF. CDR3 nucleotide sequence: TGCACCAGCAGCCAAGCACCTGAGGGGGATTGTCAGCCCCAGCATTTT.

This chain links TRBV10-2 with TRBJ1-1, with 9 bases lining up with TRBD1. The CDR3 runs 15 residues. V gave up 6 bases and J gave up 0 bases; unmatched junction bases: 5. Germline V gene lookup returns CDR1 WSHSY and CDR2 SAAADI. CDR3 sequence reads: CASRGTGWVNTEAFF. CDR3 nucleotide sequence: TGCGCCAGCAGGGGGACAGGGTGGGTGAACACTGAAGCTTTCTTT.